Listed below are T cell receptor beta chains from one sample, sequenced in a study of T cell repertoires in cytomegalovirus infection. The antigens for these receptors are not known. TCRdb recomputed calls from the reads with MiXCR, one row per CDR3 protein. The data hold around 900,000 distinct CDR3 sequences, with more than 25% observed a single time. Here the sequenced sample was cultured CD8+ T cells from PBMCs, taken from culture after CMV antigen stimulation. The receptors come from a human donor in good health (CMV status not recorded). Some clones in this sample may be carry-over from other donors' samples. CDR3s include the opening cysteine and the closing phenylalanine or tryptophan. Each record gives: J gene, clone size, CDR3 length, V gene, D gene, CDR3 DNA, CDR3 protein. The D gene is left open where the match is weak. Clone size is stated in some rows and not others, as once, few, many or a class when expanded.

TRBJ2-7	NA	15	TRBV6-2/TRBV6-3	NA	TGTGCCAGCAGTTACGGGGAGTGGTCCTCCTACGAGCAGTACTTC	CASSYGEWSSYEQYF
TRBJ2-5	NA	13	TRBV12-3/TRBV12-4	NA	TGTGCCAGGGCAGGGGCGCACCCAGAGACCCAGTACTTC	CARAGAHPETQYF
TRBJ2-5	NA	13	TRBV12-3/TRBV12-4	NA	TGTGCCAGCAGTTCTCGGAACACAGAGACCCAGTACTTC	CASSSRNTETQYF
TRBJ1-2	few	16	TRBV7-8	NA	TGTGCCAGCAGCTTAGAGGGGAACAGCGGTAACTATGGCTACACCTTC	CASSLEGNSGNYGYTF
TRBJ1-1	NA	14	TRBV19	NA	TGTGCCAGTAGTATCGGGGGGGAAGGAACTGAAGCTTTCTTT	CASSIGGEGTEAFF
TRBJ2-3	NA	19	TRBV7-9	TRBD2	TGTGCCAGCACCTGGATGGAAATAGCGGGGCCGTATTTCACAGATACGCAGTATTTT	CASTWMEIAGPYFTDTQYF
TRBJ1-1	NA	15	TRBV25-1	NA	TGTGCCATCAATGTGACAGGATTACTAAACACTGAAGCTTTCTTT	CAINVTGLLNTEAFF
TRBJ2-5	NA	15	TRBV7-9	NA	TGTGCCAGCAGCCCAGGACACTTCGACCAAGAGACCCAGTACTTC	CASSPGHFDQETQYF
TRBJ2-5	NA	15	TRBV9	TRBD2	TGTGCCAGCAGCGTAAGGACTAGTAACCAAGAGACCCAGTACTTC	CASSVRTSNQETQYF
TRBJ1-1	NA	13	TRBV6-6	TRBD1	TGTGCCAACATGCGGGACAGGCTAAGGGAAGCTTTCTTT	CANMRDRLREAFF
TRBJ1-3	NA	18	TRBV2	NA	TGTGCCAGCAGTGAAACAGTGGGGACTGTCTTCTCTGGAAACACCATATATTTT	CASSETVGTVFSGNTIYF
TRBJ2-1	NA	13	TRBV15	NA	TGTGCCACCAGCAGTGTTCCCAGCAATGAGCAGTTCTTC	CATSSVPSNEQFF
TRBJ1-1	few	14	TRBV12-5	NA	TGTGCTAGTAAAAGGGGAGGATTGGGTACTGAAGCTTTCTTT	CASKRGGLGTEAFF
TRBJ2-1	NA	15	TRBV9	NA	TGTGCCAGCAGCGGCGGACCTTCCGACTACAATGAGCAGTTCTTC	CASSGGPSDYNEQFF
TRBJ1-5	few	14	TRBV7-6	NA	TGTGCCAGCAGCTTAGCGTTAGGGCAGGGACCCCAGCATTTT	CASSLALGQGPQHF
TRBJ1-4	many	18	TRBV12-3/TRBV12-4	TRBD1	TGTGCCAGCAGTTTTCGAATCCTCCCAGGGGGGACTAATGAAAAACTGTTTTTT	CASSFRILPGGTNEKLFF
TRBJ1-3	NA	14	TRBV7-8	NA	TGTGCCAGCAGCTCACTAGGCCCTGGAAACACCATATATTTT	CASSSLGPGNTIYF